Below, 8 T cell receptor beta chains from the same sample are listed, as sequenced in a study of brain T cells in children with intractable seizures. Assay: immunoSEQ multiplex PCR; the TCRdb copy retains only in-frame clones and omits some. The table has 110,000 or so clones, 94% seen once. Sequencing used peripheral blood, obtained at surgery. The receptor source for this set is a boy younger than two with hemimegalencephaly and intractable seizures.

The chain couples TRBV6-5 to TRBJ2-7; D is possibly TRBD1 or TRBD2 (6 bases each). With 6 bases removed from V and 2 bases from J, the gap between germline ends came to 14 bases. The CDR3 covers 14 residues. The V gene's germline CDR1 is MNHEY and CDR2 SVGAGI. CDR3 in amino acids: CASRTGGGTYEQYF. CDR3 nucleotide sequence: TGTGCCAGCAGAACAGGAGGGGGGACCTACGAGCAGTACTTC.

The chain couples TRBV14 to TRBJ2-7; a weak D match, TRBD2 (6 bases). Germline CDR1 and CDR2: SGHDN and FVKESK. The CDR3 runs to 15 residues. The ends were cut back, 5 bases at V and 5 bases at J, with 19 bases in the middle. The CDR3 loop reads CASSSRLGSLNEQYF. The CDR3 DNA reads as TGTGCCAGCAGCTCCCGACTAGGAAGCCTGAACGAGCAGTACTTC.

V is TRBV2 and J is TRBJ2-7, with 10 bases fitting TRBD2. Germline lookup yields CDR1 SNHLY and CDR2 FYNNEI. The CDR3 is 14 residues long. The J segment lost 3 bases and the V segment lost 7 bases, leaving 6 bases of the junction unmatched. The chain's CDR3 is CASNGLAANYEQYF. In DNA form, the CDR3 reads TGTGCCAGCAATGGACTAGCGGCCAACTACGAGCAGTACTTC.

The CDR3 nucleotides are TGTGCCAGCAGCTACGGGACGGATTCACCCCTCCACTTT. It encodes CASSYGTDSPLHF. The chain recombines TRBV7-9 with TRBJ1-6; maybe TRBD1 (5 bases). Deletions cut 4 bases from V and 8 bases from J, with 9 bases between. This CDR3 has 13 amino acids. CDR1 and CDR2 (germline): SEHNR, FQNEAQ (reference sequence).

CDR3 in amino acids: CAWTENTGELFF. The CDR3, as DNA: TGTGCCTGGACAGAAAACACCGGGGAGCTGTTTTTT. This chain links TRBV30 with TRBJ2-2; no clear D gene. The CDR3 loop spans 12 amino acids. In germline, CDR1 is GTSNPN, CDR2 SVGIG (reference sequence). V was pared by 4 bases and J by 2 bases, with 5 bases between.

This clone has only a few counts. The genes are TRBV4-1 and TRBJ1-5; 9 bases are a match to TRBD1. The CDR3 length is 16 residues. V was pared by 3 bases and J by 6 bases, with 9 bases of the junction left unmatched. The germline gives CDR1 MGHRA, CDR2 YSYEKL. CDR3 amino acids: CASSHRTGGISQPQHF. DNA for the CDR3: TGCGCCAGCAGCCATAGAACAGGGGGCATTAGTCAGCCCCAGCATTTT.

This chain joins TRBV20-1 and TRBJ1-1, with a weak D call TRBD1 (5 bases). This CDR3 is built from 12 residues. The germline gives CDR1 DFQATT, CDR2 SNEGSKA (reference sequence). The V end lost 3 bases, the J end lost 4 bases, and 9 bases lay between the germline ends. CDR3 sequence (DNA): TGCAGTGCTAGTCGGGGGACCACTGAAGCTTTCTTT. This translates into CSASRGTTEAFF.

The gene calls are TRBV20-1 and TRBJ2-7, with D unclear. The CDR3 runs to 11 residues. In germline, CDR1 is DFQATT, CDR2 SNEGSKA (reference sequence). Deletions cut 3 bases from V and 0 bases from J, with 3 bases between. CDR3 coding DNA: TGCAGTGCTAGCCTCTCCTACGAGCAGTACTTC. It translates to CSASLSYEQYF.